These 30 T cell receptor beta chains were sequenced from one sample in a study of molecular identifiers for immune sequencing clone quantification. Using its own MiXCR run on the PCR reads, TCRdb lists one record per CDR3 protein. This table has about 35,000 distinct CDR3 sequences, approximately 19% appearing once. The sample taken for sequencing was naive CD8+ T cells from blood, with Jurkat cell RNA spiked in. Subset described: FACS-sorted CD8+CD4-CCR7+CD45RA+ naive T cells. The origin of the receptors is a human donor in good health. Some libraries in this study had Jurkat cell RNA spiked in.

This clonotype was seen ten or more times. The V and J genes are TRBV4-3 and TRBJ2-5, with D tentatively TRBD1 (6 bases). Deletions cut 1 base from V and 0 bases from J, with 12 bases between. The CDR3 runs to 16 residues. The germline gives CDR1 LGHNA, CDR2 YSLEER. The chain's CDR3 is CASSQVGAGYQETQYF. The CDR3 nucleotides read TGCGCCAGCAGCCAAGTGGGGGCCGGGTACCAAGAGACCCAGTACTTC.

Turning to this clonotype: A read error may explain this, as a much larger clone is one base away. V is TRBV5-5 and J is TRBJ2-7; D remains unclear. The CDR3 runs to 15 residues. Germline CDR1 and CDR2: SGHKS and YYEKEE (reference sequence). The CDR3 is CASGLDRIRVPEQYF. In DNA form, the CDR3 reads TGTGCCAGCGGCTTGGATCGTATTAGGGTTCCCGAGCAGTACTTC.

This clonotype was seen at least ten times. The chain links TRBV20-1 to TRBJ2-3; D call uncertain. Trimming shortened V by 3 bases and J by 6 bases, and 13 bases separated the two germline ends. The CDR3 is 13 amino acids. The germline V gene has CDR1 DFQATT and CDR2 SNEGSKA (reference sequence). The CDR3 reads CSARSYFTDTQYF. As DNA, the CDR3 is TGCAGTGCTAGGTCCTACTTTACGGATACGCAGTATTTT.

At least ten counts were recorded for this clonotype. This chain joins TRBV6-2 or TRBV6-3 and TRBJ2-3; 13 bases map to TRBD2. CDR3 length: 17 residues. Germline CDR1 and CDR2: MNHEY and SVGEGT. The J segment lost 4 bases and the V segment lost 6 bases, leaving 10 bases of the junction unmatched. The CDR3, as DNA: TGTGCCAGCAGATATACCGGGACTAGCGGGATCTCAGATACGCAGTATTTT. It yields the protein CASRYTGTSGISDTQYF.

This clonotype was seen repeatedly, ten times or more. The V and J genes are TRBV28 and TRBJ1-5; 9 bases align to TRBD1. V was clipped by 5 bases and J by 0 bases; unmatched bases: 8. Germline assignment: CDR1 MDHEN and CDR2 SYDVKM. This CDR3 region has 17 residues. This CDR3 reads CASSLPGQGYSNQPQHF. The CDR3 DNA reads TGTGCCAGCAGTCTCCCGGGACAGGGTTATAGCAATCAGCCCCAGCATTTT. Complete variable domain (other parts from reference TRBV28 and TRBJ1-5): DVKVTQSSRYLVKRTGEKVFLECVQDMDHENMFWYRQDPGLGLRLIYFSYDVKMKEKGDIPEGYSVSREKKERFSLILESASTNQTSMYLCASSLPGQGYSNQPQHFGDGTRLSIL.

In its sample, this clonotype was seen many times. V is TRBV6-2 or TRBV6-3 and J is TRBJ1-1; D unresolved. Germline values: CDR1 MNHEY, CDR2 SVGEGT. The CDR3 runs to 11 residues. V was cut by 4 bases and J by 8 bases, with 8 bases left in between. CDR3 residues: CASSLGYEAFF. The CDR3 region has the DNA TGTGCCAGCAGTTTAGGGTACGAAGCTTTCTTT.

Many counts were recorded for this clonotype. This sequence joins TRBV12-3 or TRBV12-4 and TRBJ2-3; 12 nucleotides match TRBD2. The CDR3 is made up of 16 amino acids. With V trimmed by 6 bases and J by 7 bases, 11 bases remained unmatched. CDR3: CASSPASGGAGYTQYF. The CDR3 coding sequence is TGTGCCAGCAGCCCAGCTAGCGGGGGGGCAGGTTATACGCAGTATTTT.

This clonotype was observed at least ten times. The chain recombines TRBV19 with TRBJ1-5; TRBD1 matches 7 bases. The germline V gene encodes CDR1 LNHDA and CDR2 SQIVND (reference sequence). The CDR3 covers 12 residues. Losses at the gene ends were 10 bases for V and 4 bases for J; bases not matched to a gene: 4. Written as DNA, the CDR3 is TGTGCCACCCAACAGGGGAATCAGCCCCAGCATTTT. Translation gives CATQQGNQPQHF.

This clonotype was observed a few times. J is TRBJ1-1 and V is TRBV19, with TRBD1 as a possible D gene (5 bases). The CDR3 extends over 13 amino acids. The germline CDR1 and CDR2 sequences are LNHDA and SQIVND (reference sequence). V lost 2 bases and J 5 bases, leaving 9 bases between the germline ends. CDR3 sequence reads: CASSIRGVTEAFF. The CDR3 region has the DNA TGTGCCAGTAGTATACGGGGGGTGACTGAAGCTTTCTTT.

This clonotype was seen at least ten times. The chain employs TRBV28 and TRBJ2-7, with D perhaps being TRBD1 or TRBD2 (5 bases each). CDR3 length equals 15 residues. Germline V gene data show CDR1 as MDHEN and CDR2 as SYDVKM. V lost 7 bases, J lost 1 base, and 17 bases lay in between. The CDR3 DNA sequence: TGTGCCAGCACCAGGGTGGATACTAGATCCTACGAGCAGTACTTC. Protein product: CASTRVDTRSYEQYF.

This clonotype was detected ten times or more. The chain employs TRBV7-9 and TRBJ2-7, with D possibly being TRBD1 (6 bases). Per germline, CDR1 SEHNR and CDR2 FQNEAQ (reference sequence). Trimming pared 4 bases from V and 1 base from J, leaving 17 bases between. The CDR3 length is 16 residues. The CDR3 sequence: CASSSQQGTPSYEQYF. As DNA, the CDR3 is TGTGCCAGCAGCTCTCAACAGGGAACCCCATCCTACGAGCAGTACTTC.

This clonotype was detected ten times or more. The CDR3 coding sequence is TGTGCCAGTAGTCTAGGAACGGGACCCTACAATGAGCAGTTCTTC. As protein: CASSLGTGPYNEQFF. This chain links TRBV19 with TRBJ2-1, with D possibly being TRBD1 or TRBD2 (5 bases each). The CDR3 sequence is 15 residues long. Germline CDR1 reads LNHDA; CDR2 reads SQIVND (reference sequence). The V end was cut by 5 bases, the J end by 2 bases, with 13 bases between.

A few counts support this clonotype. The V call is TRBV13, the J call TRBJ2-1; maybe TRBD2 (6 bases). There are 13 residues in the CDR3. V was trimmed by 4 bases and J by 14 bases, leaving 18 bases between them. CDR1 PRHDT and CDR2 FYEKMQ come from the germline V gene (reference sequence). The CDR3 DNA follows: TGTGCCAGCAGCTCCGGTTTGGAGGGGAGAGAGTTCTTC. This translates into CASSSGLEGREFF.

V and J are TRBV28 and TRBJ1-2, with a tentative D call TRBD1 (5 bases). The CDR3 extends over 14 amino acids. Per the germline V gene, CDR1 is MDHEN and CDR2 is SYDVKM. Trimming removed 5 bases from V and 2 bases from J, with 12 bases in between. In nucleotides, the CDR3 is TGTGCCAGCAGTCCCGTGGACAAGAACTATGGCTACACCTTC. Its translation is CASSPVDKNYGYTF.

This clonotype was seen many times. CDR3 loop: CASSRLTSEQFF. The CDR3, as DNA: TGTGCCAGCAGCCGGCTTACGAGTGAGCAGTTCTTC. The chain carries TRBV2 and TRBJ2-1; unclear D gene. Trimming shortened V by 6 bases and J by 9 bases, and 12 bases separated the two germline ends. CDR1 and CDR2 from the germline V gene are SNHLY and FYNNEI. The CDR3 loop spans 12 amino acids.

Notes on this clonotype: A much larger clone lies a single base off, so this may be a read error. The chain uses TRBV5-4 and TRBJ2-3; D unclear. This CDR3 contains 14 residues. Looked up from germline, CDR1 is SGHNT and CDR2 is YYREEE (reference sequence). CDR3 bases: TGTGCCAGCAGCTTTAGTTCGAACACAGATGCGCAGTATTTT. As protein: CASSFSSNTDAQYF.

This clonotype was counted at least ten times. The chain links TRBV7-9 to TRBJ1-2; D not resolved. V was trimmed by 7 bases and J by 0 bases, leaving 9 bases between them. This CDR3 is built from 13 residues. Per germline, CDR1 SEHNR and CDR2 FQNEAQ (reference sequence). The CDR3 is CASTETANYGYTF. DNA of the CDR3: TGTGCCAGCACCGAAACAGCTAACTATGGCTACACCTTC.

This clonotype appeared many times. The gene calls are TRBV5-4 and TRBJ2-3; 11 bases align to TRBD2. Trimming took 0 bases from V and 5 from J; bases not matched to a gene: 5. In germline, CDR1 is SGHNT, CDR2 YYREEE (reference sequence). The CDR3 loop spans 16 amino acids. The CDR3 DNA reads as TGTGCCAGCAGCTTGGCGTTAGCGGGAGGGGTAGATACGCAGTATTTT. It encodes CASSLALAGGVDTQYF.

This clonotype was found many times. V usage is TRBV6-2 or TRBV6-3 and J usage is TRBJ2-3; 8 nucleotides line up with TRBD1. The V gene end was trimmed by 4 bases and the J gene end by 0 bases; junction bases not matched to a gene: 3. CDR3 length equals 15 residues. Germline V gene lookup returns CDR1 MNHEY and CDR2 SVGEGT. This chain's CDR3 is CASSSWDRSTDTQYF. The CDR3 DNA reads TGTGCCAGCAGTTCCTGGGACAGGAGCACAGATACGCAGTATTTT.

This clonotype was observed at least ten times. The chain links TRBV4-3 to TRBJ2-7, with 8 bases identical to TRBD1. This CDR3 has 13 residues. The germline CDR1 and CDR2 sequences are LGHNA and YSLEER. V was clipped by 5 bases and J by 5 bases; unmatched bases: 5. CDR3 residues: CASSDRGGDEQYF. Written as DNA, the CDR3 is TGCGCCAGCAGCGACAGGGGCGGGGACGAGCAGTACTTC.

This clonotype was counted at least ten times. The chain uses TRBV5-4 and TRBJ2-3; TRBD2 matches at 9 bases. With V trimmed by 2 bases and J by 4 bases, 5 bases remained unmatched. The CDR3 sequence is 15 residues long. Germline CDR1 reads SGHNT; CDR2 reads YYREEE (reference sequence). The CDR3 here is CASSFFLAGSDTQYF. As DNA, the CDR3 is TGTGCCAGCAGCTTCTTCCTAGCGGGATCAGATACGCAGTATTTT.

Only a few counts were recorded for this clonotype. A clone one base away is much larger, so this may be a read error. CDR3 amino acids: CASSSNRDGPLHGYTF. The CDR3 bases are TGTGCCAGCAGTTCTAACCGGGACGGACCCCTGCATGGCTACACCTTC. The chain has TRBV7-9 and TRBJ1-2; D may be TRBD1 (5 bases). The CDR3 is 16 residues long. The germline V gene encodes CDR1 SEHNR and CDR2 FQNEAQ (reference sequence). The V and J ends lost 6 bases and 6 bases respectively, with 23 bases between them.

The sample holds many counts of this clonotype. V is TRBV27 and J is TRBJ2-5; TRBD1 matches at 7 bases. Germline loops: CDR1 MNHEY, CDR2 SMNVEV (reference sequence). This CDR3 has 16 amino acids. The junction had 13 bases not matched to a gene; V was cut back by 4 bases and J by 5 bases. For the CDR3, the DNA is TGTGCCAGCAGTTCCAACCCGGACAGGCTTAAGGAGACCCAGTACTTC. Protein sequence: CASSSNPDRLKETQYF.

Note on this clonotype: Since a much larger clone is just one base distant, this may be a read error. The rearrangement links TRBV7-9 to TRBJ1-1; no definite D call. V was shortened by 6 bases and J by 8 bases, with 13 bases between the two germline ends. Germline values: CDR1 SEHNR, CDR2 FQNEAQ (reference sequence). The CDR3 is 12 residues long. CDR3 protein: CASRKGSGEAFF. The CDR3 DNA sequence: TGTGCCAGCAGGAAAGGATCAGGAGAAGCTTTCTTT.

This clonotype was recorded many times. The V call is TRBV6-2 or TRBV6-3, the J call TRBJ1-1; D uncertain. The CDR3 totals 14 residues. From germline, CDR1 is MNHEY and CDR2 SVGEGT. V lost 6 bases and J lost 2, with 13 bases in between. The CDR3, as DNA: TGTGCCAGCAGGCAAGCACGGTTCAACACTGAAGCTTTCTTT. It specifies CASRQARFNTEAFF.

There are many counts of this clonotype. CDR3 nucleotide sequence: TGCGCCAGCAGCCAATTCATCAGCGGAGCCAAAAACATTCAGTACTTC. This translates into CASSQFISGAKNIQYF. This chain connects TRBV5-1 to TRBJ2-4; D perhaps matches TRBD2 (5 bases). This CDR3 is 16 amino acids long. From germline, CDR1 is SGHRS and CDR2 YFSETQ. V lost 4 bases and J 0 bases, leaving 14 bases between the germline ends.

This clonotype was counted between two and nine times. V and J are TRBV4-3 and TRBJ2-3, with 9 bases fitting TRBD2. The V gene end was trimmed by 5 bases and the J gene end by 0 bases; junction bases not matched to a gene: 3. CDR1 is LGHNA, CDR2 YSLEER, per germline. The CDR3 is made up of 15 amino acids. The chain's CDR3 is CASSTSGGSTDTQYF. CDR3 sequence (DNA): TGCGCCAGCAGCACAAGCGGGGGGAGCACAGATACGCAGTATTTT.

This clonotype was recorded at least ten times. J is TRBJ2-5 and V is TRBV7-9, with D perhaps assigned TRBD1 or TRBD2 (5 bases each). V was clipped by 3 bases and J by 2 bases, with 25 bases between them. This CDR3 comprises 19 residues. CDR1 is SEHNR, CDR2 FQNEAQ, per germline (reference sequence). The chain's CDR3 is CASSFSFSVGDDRQETQYF. CDR3 bases: TGTGCCAGCAGCTTTAGCTTCTCCGTCGGGGACGATCGACAAGAGACCCAGTACTTC.

This clonotype occurred a few times. The chain is built from TRBV6-1 and TRBJ2-1; TRBD1 matches at 8 bases. The CDR3 is 13 amino acids. Germline-derived CDR1 and CDR2 are MNHNS and SASEGT. Germline trimming cut 6 bases from V and 9 bases from J; bases unmatched to any gene: 7. The CDR3 here is CASRYLRGPEQFF. The CDR3 bases are TGTGCCAGCAGGTACCTCAGGGGGCCTGAGCAGTTCTTC.

This clonotype occurred many times. The V call is TRBV20-1, the J call TRBJ2-4; TRBD2 matches 15 bases. V was pared by 4 bases and J by 0 bases, with 7 bases of the junction left unmatched. This CDR3 is 18 amino acids long. The germline CDR1 and CDR2 sequences are DFQATT and SNEGSKA (reference sequence). CDR3 in amino acids: CSAMGLAGGPIAKNIQYF. CDR3 bases: TGCAGTGCTATGGGACTAGCGGGGGGCCCGATAGCCAAAAACATTCAGTACTTC.